This T cell receptor (beta chain) came from a study of neurological immune-mediated disorders. Study-wide findings and caveats: In multiple sclerosis patients, the repertoire cluster was unrelated to clinical or MRI findings.

It was by 5'RACE with 10-nucleotide random UMIs that the cDNA was made. A single run covered 15-18 subjects with over 180 million TCR-beta sequences. TCRdb re-called the 5' RACE reads through MiXCR, storing one row per CDR3 protein. This sample has about 60,000 distinct CDR3 sequences, with 4.2% found just once. Germline trimming cut 0 bases from V and 3 bases from J; bases unmatched to any gene: 4. There are 16 residues in the CDR3. Germline loops: CDR1 SGDLS, CDR2 YYNGEE. This clonotype was seen many times. The antigen remains unidentified. The unsorted libraries were generated from a total of 2 million PBMCs, which had been stored in RNAlater at -80 C.

The clonotype comes from a man aged 45 to 65 with multiple sclerosis. Sequenced: PBMCs. V and J are TRBV9 and TRBJ2-3; 10 bases agree with TRBD2. The CDR3 here is CASSVVSGGGTDTQYF. CDR3 bases: TGTGCCAGCAGCGTAGTGAGCGGGGGGGGAACAGATACGCAGTATTTT.